This T cell receptor (beta chain) comes out of a study of blood T cell repertoires in COVID-19. Looking at the study overall: Samples came from the United States, Italy and Spain, spanning acute and convalescent COVID-19.

Everyone who took part was roughly 18 to 90 years old, and they came from about two dozen US areas. Clinical history as reported by participants underpinned cohort assignment. Symptom resolution, clearance, or two negative PCRs marked donors in Cohort 3 as recovered. Trimming removed 5 bases at V and 7 bases at J, with 9 bases between. The CDR3 is 12 residues long. Per germline, CDR1 SGHNT and CDR2 YENEEA. The method was immunoSEQ multiplex PCR; TCRdb's version includes in-frame clones alone and lacks a portion of them. This table has hundreds of thousands of clones, 85% to 90% appearing once. The TCR sequence derives from a woman between 45 and 60 years old who had recovered from COVID-19. This chain uses TRBV11-3 with TRBJ2-1; TRBD2 is a possible D gene (6 bases). Sequenced sample: PBMCs or T cells enriched from blood (not recorded which). This CDR3 is CASSPGTNEQFF. DNA of the CDR3: TGTGCCAGCAGCCCCGGGACTAATGAGCAGTTCTTC. Combining the CDR3 with reference TRBV11-3 and TRBJ2-1 gives the whole variable domain EAGVVQSPRYKIIEKKQPVAFWCNPISGHNTLYWYLQNLGQGPELLIRYENEEAVDDSQLPKDRFSAERLKGVDSTLKIQPAELGDSAVYLCASSPGTNEQFFGPGTRLTVL.